This is a list of T cell receptor beta chains from one sample in a study of shared clonotypes between healthy human individuals. The protocol was immunoSEQ multiplex PCR, while the TCRdb copy is restricted to in-frame clones and leaves out a portion. The sample includes about 1.5 million clones, 96% of them seen just once. Sequences were obtained from naive CD4+ T cells sorted from blood. These receptors originate from a young man in good health. Each CDR3 is given without its conserved first and last residue.

TRBJ2-1	TRBV6-4	ASSDPTFGFNEQF
TRBJ1-5	TRBV7-9	ASSLGQGPTNQPQH
TRBJ1-1	TRBV28	ASSLLRSTEAF
TRBJ2-7	TRBV9	ASSPTGTASYEQY
TRBJ1-1	TRBV7-2	ASRRRVGSDTEAF
TRBJ2-7	TRBV6-6	ASRTGLAASYEQY
TRBJ2-1	TRBV4-2	ASSQGDRGSSYNEQF
TRBJ2-3	TRBV7-9	ASSLELGSRSYTQY
TRBJ1-1	TRBV5-5	ASSTSHMNTEAF
TRBJ2-3	TRBV6-1	ASSERQALDTQY
TRBJ2-7	TRBV9	ASSPLGRPYEQY
TRBJ1-2	TRBV2	ASRGTGGYT
TRBJ1-5	TRBV28	ASSFSSSNQPQH
TRBJ1-2	TRBV7-2	ASSFRTGYGYT
TRBJ2-6	TRBV5-1	ASSLGGAGANVLT
TRBJ1-5	TRBV10-2	ASRNTNQPQH
TRBJ2-7	TRBV16	ASSQSRDRGNGYEQY
TRBJ2-2	TRBV23-1	ASSHESGQANTGELF
TRBJ2-5	TRBV18	ASSQGGVQETQY
TRBJ2-4	TRBV7-9	ASSLVGTENIQY
TRBJ2-5	TRBV5-4	ASSFAGTIQETQY
TRBJ1-2	TRBV9	ASSVAGMGGYT
TRBJ1-2	TRBV28	ASSLSLRTDRGTNYGYT
TRBJ1-5	TRBV2	ASSEHADQPQH
TRBJ2-1	TRBV5-6	ASSRRAGTNNEQF
TRBJ2-3	TRBV9	ASSVTGAGDTQY
TRBJ2-7	TRBV5-4	ASSLDPSGPYEQY
TRBJ2-1	TRBV15	ATSRDLVGHNEQF
TRBJ2-2	TRBV19	ASSIGPGGTGELF
TRBJ2-5	TRBV19	ASSMDQGVGETQY
TRBJ1-1	TRBV2	ASRWDRGPTEAF
TRBJ2-4	TRBV9	ASNSHRLPNQY
TRBJ2-7	TRBV10-2	ASRQSYEQY
TRBJ2-1	TRBV19	ASRGLLLPNEQF
TRBJ2-3	TRBV28	ASSPVRQADTQY
TRBJ2-6	TRBV27	ASSPPGANVLT
TRBJ1-1	TRBV11-3	ASSRSGHSNTEAF
TRBJ2-2	TRBV5-1	ASRSEQADTGELF
TRBJ2-2	TRBV6-1	ASSRDSRGELF
TRBJ2-7	TRBV5-1	ASSPGTLISYEQY
TRBJ1-1	TRBV7-9	ASSLKENTEAF
TRBJ1-5	TRBV28	ASSQPSGGGNQPQH
TRBJ2-7	TRBV27	ASKTTGVKYEQY
TRBJ1-2	TRBV11-2	ASSSDRVGYT
TRBJ2-1	TRBV28	ASSQTSGIGNEQF
TRBJ2-3	TRBV6-5	ASSSVDTQY
TRBJ2-5	TRBV19	ASSISETQY